The 3 T cell receptor beta chains reported below all come from one sample, sequenced in a study of response to subunit inactivated influenza vaccine. TCRdb reanalysed the RT-PCR reads using MiXCR and keeps one entry per CDR3 protein. The profile shows about 800,000 distinct CDR3 sequences, 20% to 25% of them singletons. The sequencing used PBMCs from blood, collected 4 to 6 days after vaccination. The origin of the receptors is a man over 45 who received an inactivated influenza vaccine.

This clonotype was seen more than once but under ten times. V and J are TRBV29-1 and TRBJ2-1, with D possibly being TRBD1 or TRBD2 (6 bases each). CDR1 and CDR2 (germline): SQVTM, ANQGSEA. The CDR3 sequence is 14 residues long. V dropped 3 bases and J dropped 3 bases, with 12 bases sitting between them. CDR3 region: CSVDSGANYNEQFF. The DNA of the CDR3 is TGCAGCGTTGACTCGGGGGCCAACTACAATGAGCAGTTCTTC.

A few counts support this clonotype. CDR3 protein: CSAPTRNSNQPQHF. The CDR3 DNA reads TGCAGTGCTCCAACCCGAAATAGCAATCAGCCCCAGCATTTT. The chain links TRBV20-1 to TRBJ1-5, with no clear D. Germline V lookup: CDR1 DFQATT, CDR2 SNEGSKA (reference sequence). CDR3 length: 14 amino acids. Trimming stripped 5 bases from V and 0 bases from J, with 11 bases between.

The chain is built from TRBV27 and TRBJ2-3; D gene uncertain. The germline V gene has CDR1 MNHEY and CDR2 SMNVEV (reference sequence). Trimming removed 0 bases at V and 4 bases at J, with 17 bases between. This CDR3 is built from 17 residues. The chain's CDR3 is CASSLSGSPHRADTQYF. The CDR3 DNA reads as TGTGCCAGCAGTTTATCGGGGTCACCTCATCGGGCAGATACGCAGTATTTT.